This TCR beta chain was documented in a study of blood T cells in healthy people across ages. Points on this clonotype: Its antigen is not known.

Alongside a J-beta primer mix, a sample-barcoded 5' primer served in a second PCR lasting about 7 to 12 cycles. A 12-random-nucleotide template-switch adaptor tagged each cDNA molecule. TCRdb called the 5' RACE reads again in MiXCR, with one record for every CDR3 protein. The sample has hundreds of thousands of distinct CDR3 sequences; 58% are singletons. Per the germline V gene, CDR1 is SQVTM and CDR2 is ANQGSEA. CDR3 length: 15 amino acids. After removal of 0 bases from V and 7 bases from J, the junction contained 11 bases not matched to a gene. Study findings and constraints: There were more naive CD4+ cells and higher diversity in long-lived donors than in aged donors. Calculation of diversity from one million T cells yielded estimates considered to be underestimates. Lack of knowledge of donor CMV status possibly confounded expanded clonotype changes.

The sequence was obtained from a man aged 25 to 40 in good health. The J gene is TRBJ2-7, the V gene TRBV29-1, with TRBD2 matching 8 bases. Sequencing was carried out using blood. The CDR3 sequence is CSVEDTGGGYNEQYF. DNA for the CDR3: TGCAGCGTTGAAGATACGGGGGGGGGATACAATGAGCAGTACTTC.